This TCR beta chain was profiled in a study of blood T cell repertoires in COVID-19. Data came from immunoSEQ multiplex PCR; TCRdb stores just in-frame clones and leaves some out. Here the sample spans 200,000 to 250,000 clones, 70% to 90% being singletons. This sequence was found in a man younger than 45 with COVID-19, enrolled during active disease. Source material: peripheral blood.

DNA of the CDR3: TGTGCCAGCACCCTGCCGTTGAGCATTTTTGAAGCTTTCTTT. This translates into CASTLPLSIFEAFF. The V call is TRBV7-9, the J call TRBJ1-1; D gene uncertain. The germline V and J ends were trimmed by 7 bases and 7 bases, with 19 bases remaining between them. The CDR3 totals 14 residues. Germline V CDR1 and CDR2: SEHNR, FQNEAQ (reference sequence).